The clone carrying this TCR beta chain was counted at least ten times. This record belongs to a study of blood T cells in healthy people across ages. A second PCR of roughly 7 to 11 cycles used a sample-barcoded 5' primer and a J-beta primer mix. TCRdb reanalysed the 5' RACE reads using MiXCR and keeps one entry per CDR3 protein. The sample gives some 920,000 distinct CDR3 sequences, roughly 50% of which show up once; 20% to 25% is in the top ten. The sample consisted of blood. This receptor was identified in a woman aged 55 to 70 in good health.

The CDR3 sequence: CASSDVGSYEQYF. CDR3 nucleotides: TGTGCCAGCAGTGATGTCGGTTCCTACGAGCAGTACTTC. This rearrangement joins TRBV2 to TRBJ2-7; D is undetermined. The V gene lost 3 bases and the J gene lost 1 base, with 7 bases spanning the gap. Germline-derived CDR1 and CDR2 are SNHLY and FYNNEI. This CDR3 is built from 13 residues.